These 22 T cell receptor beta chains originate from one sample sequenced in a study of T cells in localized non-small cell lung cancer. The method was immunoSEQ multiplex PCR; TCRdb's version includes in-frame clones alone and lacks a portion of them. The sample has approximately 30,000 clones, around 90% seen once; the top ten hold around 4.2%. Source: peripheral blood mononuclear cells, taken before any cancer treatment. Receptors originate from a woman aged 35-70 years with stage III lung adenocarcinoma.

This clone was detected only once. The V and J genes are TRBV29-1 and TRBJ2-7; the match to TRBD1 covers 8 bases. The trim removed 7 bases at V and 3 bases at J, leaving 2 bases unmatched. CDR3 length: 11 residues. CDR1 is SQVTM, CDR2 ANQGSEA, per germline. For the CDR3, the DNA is TGCAGCGGTGGACAGGGCTACGAGCAGTACTTC. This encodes CSGGQGYEQYF.

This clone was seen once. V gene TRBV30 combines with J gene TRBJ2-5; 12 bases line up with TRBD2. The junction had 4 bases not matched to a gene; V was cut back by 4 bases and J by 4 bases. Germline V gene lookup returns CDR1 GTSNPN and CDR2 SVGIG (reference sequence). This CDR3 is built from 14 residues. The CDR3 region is CAWTQLAGGETQYF. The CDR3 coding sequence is TGTGCCTGGACCCAACTAGCGGGAGGAGAGACCCAGTACTTC.

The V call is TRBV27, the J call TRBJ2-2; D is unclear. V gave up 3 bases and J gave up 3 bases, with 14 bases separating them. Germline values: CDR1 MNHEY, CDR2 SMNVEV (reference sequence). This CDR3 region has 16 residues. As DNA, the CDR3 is TGTGCCAGCAGTTTTATCCCGGCAGGACACACCGGGGAGCTGTTTTTT. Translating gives CASSFIPAGHTGELFF.

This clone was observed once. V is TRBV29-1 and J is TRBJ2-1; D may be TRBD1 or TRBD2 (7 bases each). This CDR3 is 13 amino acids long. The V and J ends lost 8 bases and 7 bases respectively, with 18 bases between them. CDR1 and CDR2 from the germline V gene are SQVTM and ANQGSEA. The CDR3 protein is CSSEGRGGNEQFF. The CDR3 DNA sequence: TGCAGCTCGGAGGGCAGGGGGGGTAATGAGCAGTTCTTC.

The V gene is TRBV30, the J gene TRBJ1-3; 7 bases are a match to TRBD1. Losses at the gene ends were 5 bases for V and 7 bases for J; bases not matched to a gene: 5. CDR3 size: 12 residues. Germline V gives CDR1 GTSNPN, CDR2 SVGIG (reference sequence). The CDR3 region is CAWEVRGNTIYF. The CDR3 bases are TGTGCCTGGGAAGTCAGGGGGAACACCATATATTTT.

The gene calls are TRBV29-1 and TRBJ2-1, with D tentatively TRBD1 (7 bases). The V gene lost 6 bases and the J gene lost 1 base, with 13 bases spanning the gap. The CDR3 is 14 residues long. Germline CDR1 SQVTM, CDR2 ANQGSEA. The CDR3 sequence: CSVTRGTSYNEQFF. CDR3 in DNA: TGCAGCGTGACCAGGGGGACTTCCTACAATGAGCAGTTCTTC.

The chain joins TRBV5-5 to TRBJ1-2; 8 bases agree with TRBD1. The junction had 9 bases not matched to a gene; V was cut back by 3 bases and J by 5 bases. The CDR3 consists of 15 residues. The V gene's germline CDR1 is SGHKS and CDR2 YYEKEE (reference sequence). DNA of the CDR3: TGTGCCAGCAGCTCCCGGACAGGGTCGGAGTATGGCTACACCTTC. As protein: CASSSRTGSEYGYTF. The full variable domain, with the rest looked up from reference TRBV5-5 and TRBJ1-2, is DAGVTQSPTHLIKTRGQQVTLRCSPISGHKSVSWYQQVLGQGPQFIFQYYEKEERGRGNFPDRFSARQFPNYSSELNVNALLLGDSALYLCASSSRTGSEYGYTFGSGTRLTVV.

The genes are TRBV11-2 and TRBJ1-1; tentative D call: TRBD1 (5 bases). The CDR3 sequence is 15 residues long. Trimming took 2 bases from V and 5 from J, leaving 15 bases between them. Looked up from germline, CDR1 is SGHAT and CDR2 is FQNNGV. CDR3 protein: CASSLLLGGGTEAFF. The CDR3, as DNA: TGTGCCAGCAGCTTACTTCTGGGCGGGGGAACTGAAGCTTTCTTT.

The CDR3 sequence is CATGEGTSSYNSPLHF. The CDR3 nucleotides are TGTGCCACCGGGGAGGGGACAAGCTCCTATAATTCACCCCTCCACTTT. This rearrangement joins TRBV15 to TRBJ1-6, with D possibly TRBD1 on 6 matching bases. Trimming removed 8 bases at V and 0 bases at J, with 14 bases between. The CDR3 covers 16 residues. The germline gives CDR1 LNHNV, CDR2 YYDKDF (reference sequence).

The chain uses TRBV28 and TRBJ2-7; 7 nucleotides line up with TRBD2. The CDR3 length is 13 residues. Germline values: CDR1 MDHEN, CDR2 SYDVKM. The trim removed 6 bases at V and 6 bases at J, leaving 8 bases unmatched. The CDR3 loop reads CASRQFGGSEQYF. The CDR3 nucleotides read TGTGCCAGCAGACAGTTCGGGGGGTCCGAGCAGTACTTC.

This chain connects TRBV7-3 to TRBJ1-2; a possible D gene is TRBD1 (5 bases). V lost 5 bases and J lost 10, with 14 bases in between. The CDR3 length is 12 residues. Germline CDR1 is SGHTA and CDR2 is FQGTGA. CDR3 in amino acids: CASSRLGGSYTF. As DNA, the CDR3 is TGTGCCAGCAGCAGATTGGGGGGGTCCTACACCTTC.

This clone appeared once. In DNA form, the CDR3 reads TGTGCCAGCAGAGACGGTAACTCTGGAAACACCATATATTTT. It is translated as CASRDGNSGNTIYF. The chain joins TRBV28 to TRBJ1-3; D gene unclear. The CDR3 length is 14 residues. Per germline, CDR1 MDHEN and CDR2 SYDVKM. The V end was cut by 6 bases, the J end by 0 bases, with 9 bases between.

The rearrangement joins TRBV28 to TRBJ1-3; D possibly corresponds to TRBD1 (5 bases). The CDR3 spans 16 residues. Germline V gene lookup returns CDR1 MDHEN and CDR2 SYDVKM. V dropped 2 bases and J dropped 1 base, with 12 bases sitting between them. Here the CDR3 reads CASSLGGIGSGNTIYF. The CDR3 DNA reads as TGTGCCAGCAGTTTAGGGGGGATAGGGTCTGGAAACACCATATATTTT.

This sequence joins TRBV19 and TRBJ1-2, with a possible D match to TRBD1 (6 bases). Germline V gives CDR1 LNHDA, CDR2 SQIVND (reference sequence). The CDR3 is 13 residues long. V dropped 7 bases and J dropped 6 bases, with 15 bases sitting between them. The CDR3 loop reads CASTPSWGHGYTF. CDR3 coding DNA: TGTGCCAGTACCCCCTCCTGGGGGCATGGCTACACCTTC.

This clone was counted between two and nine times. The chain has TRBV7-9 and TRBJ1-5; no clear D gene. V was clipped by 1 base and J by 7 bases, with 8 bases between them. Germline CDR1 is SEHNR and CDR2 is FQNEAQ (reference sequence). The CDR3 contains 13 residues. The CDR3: CASSLEGKQPQHF. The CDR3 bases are TGTGCCAGCAGCTTAGAAGGGAAACAGCCCCAGCATTTT.

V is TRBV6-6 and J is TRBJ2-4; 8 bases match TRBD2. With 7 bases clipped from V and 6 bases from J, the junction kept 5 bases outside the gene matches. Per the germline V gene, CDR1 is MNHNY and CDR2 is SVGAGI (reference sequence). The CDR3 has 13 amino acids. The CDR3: CASNPGGVNIQYF. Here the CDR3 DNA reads TGTGCCAGCAACCCGGGGGGGGTAAACATTCAGTACTTC.

The CDR3 sequence is CASSLVVSGANVLTF. The CDR3 DNA reads TGTGCCAGCAGCTTGGTCGTCTCTGGGGCCAACGTCCTGACTTTC. The chain links TRBV7-3 to TRBJ2-6; unclear D gene. The CDR3 consists of 15 residues. The ends were cut back, 3 bases at V and 0 bases at J, with 6 bases in the middle. Germline V gene data show CDR1 as SGHTA and CDR2 as FQGTGA.

In DNA, the CDR3 is TGTGCCAGCAGCCTGGAAAGGAGAGAGACCCAGTACTTC. Its translation is CASSLERRETQYF. The rearrangement uses TRBV7-2 and TRBJ2-5; D not resolved. The length of the CDR3 is 13 residues. With 5 bases removed from V and 4 bases from J, the gap between germline ends came to 11 bases. CDR1 and CDR2 (germline): SGHTA, FQGNSA. Based on the CDR3 plus reference TRBV7-2 and TRBJ2-5, the full variable domain is GAGVSQSPSNKVTEKGKDVELRCDPISGHTALYWYRQSLGQGLEFLIYFQGNSAPDKSGLPSDRFSAERTGGSVSTLTIQRTQQEDSAVYLCASSLERRETQYFGPGTRLLVL.

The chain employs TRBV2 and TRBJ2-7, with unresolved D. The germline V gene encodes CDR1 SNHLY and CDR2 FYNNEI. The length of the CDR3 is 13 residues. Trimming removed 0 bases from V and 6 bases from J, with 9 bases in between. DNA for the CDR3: TGTGCCAGCAGTGAAGCGCTTCCCCTCGAGCAGTACTTC. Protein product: CASSEALPLEQYF.

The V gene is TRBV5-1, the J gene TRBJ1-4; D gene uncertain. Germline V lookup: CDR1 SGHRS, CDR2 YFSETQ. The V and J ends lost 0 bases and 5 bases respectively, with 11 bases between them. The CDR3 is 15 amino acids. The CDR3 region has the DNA TGCGCCAGCAGCTTGGAGTCGGGCGACAATGAAAAACTGTTTTTT. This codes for CASSLESGDNEKLFF.

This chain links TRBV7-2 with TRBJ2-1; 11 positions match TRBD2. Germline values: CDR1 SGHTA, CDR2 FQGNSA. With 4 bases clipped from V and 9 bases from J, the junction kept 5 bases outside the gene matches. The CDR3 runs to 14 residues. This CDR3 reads CASSYSGGVVEQFF. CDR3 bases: TGTGCCAGCAGCTATAGCGGGGGGGTTGTTGAGCAGTTCTTC.

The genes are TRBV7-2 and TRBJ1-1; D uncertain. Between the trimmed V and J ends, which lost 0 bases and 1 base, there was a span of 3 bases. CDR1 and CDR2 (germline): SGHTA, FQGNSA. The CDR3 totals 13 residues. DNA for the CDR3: TGTGCCAGCAGCTTAGCGGCGAACACTGAAGCTTTCTTT. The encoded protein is CASSLAANTEAFF.